A selection of T cell receptor beta chains follows, all from one sample in a study of cytomegalovirus exposure and HLA in healthy donors. Clones were sequenced by immunoSEQ multiplex PCR, and TCRdb holds only the in-frame ones, with some missing. The sample records around 130,000 clones, around 70% being singletons. Input material: PBMCs. These receptor sequences come from a woman aged 30 to 39 in good health and CMV-seronegative. The CDR3 runs from the conserved cysteine through the conserved F or W. The D gene is left open where the match is weak.

CASSIDRGETQYF | TRBV19 | TRBD1
CASREPGQGIDGYTF | TRBV6-1 | TRBD1
CASSSLTIGYNEQFF | TRBV7-9 | .
CASSFEGVTEAFF | TRBV11-2 | .
CASSPQASEISGNTIYF | TRBV18 | .
CASSPPVSVSTGEQYF | TRBV18 | .
CASRGDGNQPQHF | TRBV28 | .
CASSPGGEREGRNEQFF | TRBV28 | TRBD2
CASSHMGFPRGTETQYF | TRBV11-2 | TRBD2
CASSLLIGGTQYF | TRBV7-8 | .
CASSKPLTGAGDEQYF | TRBV28 | .
CASREGFANTGELFF | TRBV5-4 | .
CASSTRQGAGEQYF | TRBV7-9 | TRBD1
CASSSGQGDPNQPQHF | TRBV9 | TRBD1
CASSLVSRTSNNEQFF | TRBV7-9 | TRBD2
CASSLAYGLPSGEQYF | TRBV7-9 | .
CASSFEGYGYTF | TRBV5-1 | .
CASTRGGDMNTEAFF | TRBV9 | .
CASSPLGANYEQYF | TRBV18 | .
CASLPGGSGEQYF | TRBV28 | TRBD2
CASSLAGGETQYF | TRBV11-2 | .
CASSLWGTGGSEAFF | TRBV28 | TRBD1
CASSYSGLSNQPQHF | TRBV6-6 | .
CASSGGQGLYEQYF | TRBV6-1 | TRBD1
CASKRQPTEAFF | TRBV6-6 | .
CASSQTNQPQHF | TRBV6-6 | .
CASSPGWGGTQYF | TRBV6-1 | .
CASSRQGGEDTQYF | TRBV6-5 | TRBD1
CASPLYNGNEQYF | TRBV10-2 | .
CAWSDRVGSGYTF | TRBV30 | .
CASSLIAGGEQFF | TRBV11-2 | TRBD2